The 20 T cell receptor beta chains reported below all come from one sample, sequenced in a study of OX40 agonist ivuxolimab in advanced cancers. The method was immunoSEQ multiplex PCR; TCRdb's version includes in-frame clones alone and lacks a portion of them. The sample records tens of thousands of clones, around 92% being singletons. Material: CD4+ or CD8+ T cells sorted from blood, obtained in a trial of the OX40 agonist ivuxolimab. The receptors stem from an adult with an advanced solid tumor such as melanoma, head and neck, liver or kidney cancer.

This chain uses TRBV5-8 with TRBJ2-7; unclear D gene. Per the germline V gene, CDR1 is SGHTS and CDR2 is YDEGEE. Trimming left V 0 bases short and J 0 bases short, with 10 bases between. The CDR3 contains 15 residues. CDR3 region: CASSLGSVSSYEQYF. CDR3 DNA: TGTGCCAGCAGCTTGGGTTCAGTCAGCTCCTACGAGCAGTACTTC.

V gene TRBV27 combines with J gene TRBJ2-1; TRBD1 or TRBD2 may be the D gene (6 bases each). The CDR3 totals 15 residues. CDR1 and CDR2 (germline): MNHEY, SMNVEV (reference sequence). The ends were cut back, 7 bases at V and 2 bases at J, with 15 bases in the middle. CDR3 region: CASTRGTATYNEQFF. The CDR3 coding sequence is TGTGCCAGCACGAGGGGGACTGCCACCTACAATGAGCAGTTCTTC.

V and J are TRBV6-5 and TRBJ2-7, with 7 bases lining up with TRBD2. CDR1 is MNHEY, CDR2 SVGAGI, per germline. The CDR3 has 14 residues. The V and J ends lost 5 bases and 1 base, in that order; junction bases with no gene match: 5. CDR3 DNA sequence: TGTGCCAGCAGTACCTACGGGGGGTCCTACGAGCAGTACTTC. Amino acids: CASSTYGGSYEQYF.

The V and J genes are TRBV10-2 and TRBJ1-1; possible D gene TRBD1, 6 bases. The V and J ends lost 2 bases and 4 bases respectively, with 11 bases between them. CDR1 WSHSY and CDR2 SAAADI come from the germline V gene. The CDR3 is made up of 14 amino acids. The CDR3 DNA reads as TGCGCCAGCAGTGAGACAGGGAGTCGCACTGAAGCTTTCTTT. This sequence encodes CASSETGSRTEAFF.

The gene calls are TRBV10-3 and TRBJ2-1; no clear D gene. Trimming removed 3 bases at V and 3 bases at J, with 3 bases between. CDR1 is ENHRY and CDR2 is SYGVKD in the germline V gene. The CDR3 is made up of 12 amino acids. CDR3 nucleotide sequence: TGTGCCATCAGTGATTTCTACAATGAGCAGTTCTTC. Its protein is CAISDFYNEQFF.

This chain links TRBV21-1 with TRBJ2-7; TRBD1 was called by the table and not checked on the DNA. TRBV21-1 is classified as a pseudogene. The CDR3 loop spans 13 amino acids. For the CDR3, the DNA is TGTGCCAGCAAAAGGGGACAGGGCTACGAGCAGTACTTC. It encodes CASKRGQGYEQYF.

CDR3 loop: CASSSWTGPGNTIYF. In DNA form, the CDR3 reads TGTGCCAGCAGTAGCTGGACAGGGCCTGGAAACACCATATATTTT. The chain is built from TRBV6-1 and TRBJ1-3; 8 bases are a match to TRBD1. The J segment lost 2 bases and the V segment lost 5 bases, leaving 5 bases of the junction unmatched. Germline V gene sequence: CDR1 MNHNS, CDR2 SASEGT. The CDR3 extends over 15 amino acids.

The CDR3 loop reads CAIMPTSGSYEQYF. CDR3 coding DNA: TGTGCCATCATGCCGACTAGCGGGTCCTACGAGCAGTACTTC. The chain links TRBV10-3 to TRBJ2-7; 10 bases align to TRBD2. The CDR3 has 14 amino acids. CDR1 is ENHRY and CDR2 is SYGVKD in the germline V gene. The trim removed 7 bases at V and 1 base at J, leaving 4 bases unmatched.

This clone showed up just a few times. The chain has TRBV19 and TRBJ1-2; no clear D. Germline loops: CDR1 LNHDA, CDR2 SQIVND (reference sequence). The V end lost 2 bases, the J end lost 4 bases, and 8 bases lay between the germline ends. CDR3 length equals 13 residues. CDR3 sequence: CASSIRVGYGYTF. DNA of the CDR3: TGTGCCAGTAGTATAAGGGTAGGCTATGGCTACACCTTC.

This chain links TRBV5-6 with TRBJ2-1; D is uncertain. CDR3 length: 11 amino acids. The germline V and J ends were trimmed by 9 bases and 4 bases, with 8 bases remaining between them. The germline CDR1 and CDR2 sequences are SGHDT and YYEEEE. The CDR3 nucleotides read TGTGCCACCGGGCAGTACAATGAGCAGTTCTTC. Protein: CATGQYNEQFF.

This chain uses TRBV19 with TRBJ1-2, with no clear D. V was shortened by 7 bases and J by 3 bases, with 21 bases between the two germline ends. CDR3 length: 16 amino acids. Germline loops: CDR1 LNHDA, CDR2 SQIVND (reference sequence). CDR3 sequence reads: CASTINPSVGDYGYTF. The CDR3 nucleotides are TGTGCCAGTACCATCAATCCCTCAGTTGGGGACTATGGCTACACCTTC.

The V and J genes are TRBV9 and TRBJ1-6, with TRBD1 as a possible D gene (6 bases). V lost 4 bases, J lost 7 bases, and 12 bases lay in between. This CDR3 is 14 amino acids long. Germline CDR1 is SGDLS and CDR2 is YYNGEE. The CDR3 region is CASSSDSLNSPLHF. CDR3 nucleotide sequence: TGTGCCAGCAGCTCGGACAGCCTAAATTCACCCCTCCACTTT.

The chain couples TRBV5-4 to TRBJ2-7; D call uncertain. The CDR3 spans 16 residues. Deletions cut 0 bases from V and 0 bases from J, with 13 bases between. Germline V lookup: CDR1 SGHNT, CDR2 YYREEE (reference sequence). The CDR3 coding sequence is TGTGCCAGCAGCTTGGGAGCTTCCATGAGCTCCTACGAGCAGTACTTC. This gives the protein CASSLGASMSSYEQYF. Full variable domain (missing parts from reference TRBV5-4 and TRBJ2-7): ETGVTQSPTHLIKTRGQQVTLRCSSQSGHNTVSWYQQALGQGPQFIFQYYREEENGRGNFPPRFSGLQFPNYSSELNVNALELDDSALYLCASSLGASMSSYEQYFGPGTRLTVT.

J is TRBJ2-2 and V is TRBV4-3; possibly TRBD1 or TRBD2 for D (5 bases each). Germline V gene sequence: CDR1 LGHNA, CDR2 YSLEER. The CDR3 loop spans 14 amino acids. V shed 4 bases and J shed 6 bases, with 12 bases lying between them. The CDR3 DNA follows: TGCGCCAGCAGCCCCGGGACGTTTCCCGGGGAGCTGTTTTTT. It codes for CASSPGTFPGELFF.

V and J are TRBV10-2 and TRBJ2-1; 15 nucleotides align to TRBD2. V lost 7 bases, J lost 15 bases, and 4 bases stayed unmatched. The CDR3 consists of 12 residues. CDR1 and CDR2 (germline): WSHSY, SAAADI. The CDR3 region is CASIGLAGGWFF. In nucleotides, the CDR3 is TGCGCCAGCATTGGACTAGCGGGGGGGTGGTTCTTC.

The rearrangement links TRBV2 to TRBJ2-5, with D perhaps TRBD2 (6 bases). V lost 6 bases, J lost 3 bases, and 8 bases lay in between. The CDR3 contains 12 residues. CDR1 SNHLY and CDR2 FYNNEI come from the germline V gene. Here the CDR3 reads CASRWEEETQYF. CDR3 coding DNA: TGTGCCAGCAGGTGGGAGGAAGAGACCCAGTACTTC.

This clone was recorded a few times. The rearrangement uses TRBV16 and TRBJ1-1, with D possibly being TRBD1 (6 bases). Germline-derived CDR1 and CDR2 are KGHSY and FQNENV. The V and J ends lost 0 bases and 4 bases respectively, with 15 bases between them. CDR3 length: 16 amino acids. The CDR3 DNA follows: TGTGCCAGCAGCCAATCAGTCGGACAGCCTGTCACTGAAGCTTTCTTT. It is translated as CASSQSVGQPVTEAFF.

This clone came up once. The chain recombines TRBV5-1 with TRBJ1-1; 8 nucleotides align to TRBD1. From germline, CDR1 is SGHRS and CDR2 YFSETQ. CDR3 size: 15 residues. With 2 bases clipped from V and 0 bases from J, the junction kept 3 bases outside the gene matches. CDR3 nucleotide sequence: TGCGCCAGCAGCTTTGGACAGGGCATGAACACTGAAGCTTTCTTT. Translated: CASSFGQGMNTEAFF.

This clone was seen once. The rearrangement joins TRBV5-1 to TRBJ1-4; TRBD1 matches 8 bases. CDR1 and CDR2 from the germline V gene are SGHRS and YFSETQ. CDR3 length: 15 residues. Losses at the gene ends were 5 bases for V and 5 bases for J; bases not matched to a gene: 8. The CDR3 here is CASRADRGRNEKLFF. The CDR3 DNA follows: TGCGCCAGCAGGGCCGACAGGGGAAGAAATGAAAAACTGTTTTTT. The whole variable domain, filled in from reference TRBV5-1 and TRBJ1-4, reads KAGVTQTPRYLIKTRGQQVTLSCSPISGHRSVSWYQQTPGQGLQFLFEYFSETQRNKGNFPGRFSGRQFSNSRSEMNVSTLELGDSALYLCASRADRGRNEKLFFGSGTQLSVL.

This sequence joins TRBV12-5 and TRBJ2-7; D is possibly TRBD2 (6 bases). Per the germline V gene, CDR1 is LGHNT and CDR2 is FRNRAP. V gave up 3 bases and J gave up 5 bases, with 17 bases separating them. The CDR3 is 15 residues long. CDR3 sequence reads: CASGFWGGEVNEQYF. CDR3 bases: TGTGCTAGTGGTTTTTGGGGCGGGGAAGTTAACGAGCAGTACTTC.